This record covers a single T cell receptor beta chain. Antigen unknown. Naive CD8 isolation took CD45RO-negative cells positively selected for CCR7 and excluded terminally differentiated effector memory CD45RA+ cells. The donors were adults (healthy and HIV-negative) with no recent acute infections or vaccinations. The sample is drawn from a study of shared clonotypes between healthy human individuals. General study findings and limits: How much donors shared clonotypes was expected to be affected by sequencing depth. Estimated clonotype richness was generally higher in naive than memory subsets.

In the original analysis: Filtering was not the same, since immunoSEQ gave junction-only sequences without quality scores. Some clones are missing from TCRdb's copy, which holds only in-frame ones; the method was immunoSEQ multiplex PCR. V and J calls and clone size are copied from that table; D and trimming were computed from the DNA. The table has some 2.1 million clones, 93% seen once. The CDR3 length is 18 residues. The V segment lost 4 bases and the J segment 2 bases; nucleotides outside the gene matches: 13. The germline CDR1 and CDR2 sequences are SGHTA and FQGNSA. The sequenced sample consisted of naive CD8+ T cells from PBMCs. The chain has TRBV7-2 and TRBJ2-5; 10 bases are shared with TRBD2. The TCR comes from a man aged 18 to 29 in good health. Some clones in this sample may be carry-over from other donors' samples. The CDR3 here is CASSSPGLAPHYQETQYF. In nucleotides, the CDR3 is TGTGCCAGCAGCTCACCGGGACTAGCGCCCCACTATCAAGAGACCCAGTACTTC. The variable domain in full, with the rest retrieved from reference TRBV7-2 and TRBJ2-5, is GAGVSQSPSNKVTEKGKDVELRCDPISGHTALYWYRQSLGQGLEFLIYFQGNSAPDKSGLPSDRFSAERTGGSVSTLTIQRTQQEDSAVYLCASSSPGLAPHYQETQYFGPGTRLLVL.